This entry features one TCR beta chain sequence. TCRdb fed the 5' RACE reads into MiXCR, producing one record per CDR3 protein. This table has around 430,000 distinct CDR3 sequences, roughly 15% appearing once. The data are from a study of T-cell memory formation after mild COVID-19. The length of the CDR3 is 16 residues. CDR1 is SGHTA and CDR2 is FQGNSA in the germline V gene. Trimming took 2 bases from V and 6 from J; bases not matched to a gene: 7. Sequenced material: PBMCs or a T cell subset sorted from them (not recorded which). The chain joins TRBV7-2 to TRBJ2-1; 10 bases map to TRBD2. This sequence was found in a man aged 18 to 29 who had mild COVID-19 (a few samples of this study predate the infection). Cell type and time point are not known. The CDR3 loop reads CASSLKLLAGANEQFF. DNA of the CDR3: TGTGCCAGCAGCTTAAAGCTTCTAGCGGGGGCCAATGAGCAGTTCTTC.